This TCR beta chain was retrieved from a study of T cells after yellow fever vaccination. Points from the study as a whole: High-abundance clonotypes from the bulk population could contaminate FACS-sorted repertoires.

TCRdb called the 5' RACE reads again in MiXCR, with one record for every CDR3 protein. This sample has 300,000 to 400,000 distinct CDR3 sequences; 8% to 9.5% occur once, and the top ten carry approximately 15%. As to this clonotype: The antigen remains unidentified.

The CDR3 is 13 amino acids. CDR1 LNHDA and CDR2 SQIVND come from the germline V gene (reference sequence). Trimming left V 5 bases short and J 10 bases short, with 15 bases between. The source was PBMCs, collected roughly 45 days after the first yellow fever vaccination. The chain combines TRBV19 with TRBJ2-1; maybe TRBD2 (5 bases). This TCR was sampled from a man younger than 35 who received the YFV17D yellow fever vaccine. The CDR3: CASSGRLTGEQFF. CDR3 sequence (DNA): TGTGCCAGTAGTGGGAGACTCACGGGGGAGCAGTTCTTC.